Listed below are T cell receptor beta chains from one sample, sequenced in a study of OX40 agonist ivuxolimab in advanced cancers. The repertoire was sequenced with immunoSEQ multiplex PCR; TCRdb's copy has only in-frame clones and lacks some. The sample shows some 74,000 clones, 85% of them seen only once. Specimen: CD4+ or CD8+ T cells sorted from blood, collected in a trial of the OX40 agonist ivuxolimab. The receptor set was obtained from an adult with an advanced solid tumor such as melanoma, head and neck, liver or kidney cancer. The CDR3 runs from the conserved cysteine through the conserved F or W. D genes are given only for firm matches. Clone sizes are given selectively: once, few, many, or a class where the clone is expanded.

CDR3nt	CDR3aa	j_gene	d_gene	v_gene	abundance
TGTGCCAGCAGCCAAGATGAGGTCAGTGCGATCGGCTACACCTTC	CASSQDEVSAIGYTF	TRBJ1-2	NA	TRBV5-4	NA
TGTGCCTGGAGCGACACTGAAGCTTTCTTT	CAWSDTEAFF	TRBJ1-1	NA	TRBV30	NA
TGTGCCTGGAGACGGGGCTGGGGCACTGAAGCTTTCTTT	CAWRRGWGTEAFF	TRBJ1-1	NA	TRBV30	NA
TGTGCCAGCAGCGGCAGGGGGACTGGAAACACCATATATTTT	CASSGRGTGNTIYF	TRBJ1-3	TRBD1	TRBV2	NA
TGCGCCAGCAGCTTGGCGGAAGGGGTCGAAGAGACCCAGTACTTC	CASSLAEGVEETQYF	TRBJ2-5	NA	TRBV5-1	NA
TGTGCCAGCAGTCTCCTGGACAGCTACTATAATTCACCCCTCCACTTT	CASSLLDSYYNSPLHF	TRBJ1-6	NA	TRBV28	NA
TGTGCCACTCCCACCGGGCAGGGCACAGATACGCAGTATTTT	CATPTGQGTDTQYF	TRBJ2-3	NA	TRBV2	NA
TGTGCCAGCAGAAAGGACCGATACTATGGCTACACCTTC	CASRKDRYYGYTF	TRBJ1-2	NA	TRBV5-6	NA
TGTGCCAGCAGCCCTAGGGGGCTAGCTAATGAAAAACTGTTTTTT	CASSPRGLANEKLFF	TRBJ1-4	TRBD1	TRBV7-6	NA
TGTGCCAGCAGCTTGGGACAGGGGAGGGAGCAGTACTTC	CASSLGQGREQYF	TRBJ2-7	TRBD1	TRBV5-4	few
TGTGCCAGCAGCTCTCGAGGGACAGGGGCCTACGAGCAGTACTTC	CASSSRGTGAYEQYF	TRBJ2-7	TRBD1	TRBV7-2	NA
TGTGCCAGCACCCCCTCAGGATTTTCGGGCAAAAACATTCAGTACTTC	CASTPSGFSGKNIQYF	TRBJ2-4	NA	TRBV28	NA
TGTGCCAGCAGCAAAGGGTCTAACTATGGCTACACCTTC	CASSKGSNYGYTF	TRBJ1-2	NA	TRBV21-1	NA
TGTGCCAGCAGCTCCTCCGGGCCTCGGGAGCAGTACTTC	CASSSSGPREQYF	TRBJ2-7	NA	TRBV7-9	once
TGTGCCAGCAAAAGGAGCTGGCGCACTGAAGCTTTCTTT	CASKRSWRTEAFF	TRBJ1-1	NA	TRBV2	NA
TGTGCCAGCAGCCCCAACCCCGGGAGAACGGAGCAGTACTTC	CASSPNPGRTEQYF	TRBJ2-7	NA	TRBV7-3	NA
TGCGCCAGCAGCCCGGGACAGGGAAGGATTGGCACTGAAGCTTTCTTT	CASSPGQGRIGTEAFF	TRBJ1-1	TRBD1	TRBV4-1	few
TGTGCCTGGAGTAGACGGATTTCCTACGAGCAGTACTTC	CAWSRRISYEQYF	TRBJ2-7	NA	TRBV30	NA
TGTGCCAGCAGCTTTGGGGGAGTTCTAGGCTACACCTTC	CASSFGGVLGYTF	TRBJ1-2	NA	TRBV5-4	NA
TGTGCCAGCAGTGAAAAGCAATCGGGCTACACCTTC	CASSEKQSGYTF	TRBJ1-2	NA	TRBV25-1	NA
TGCAGCGTTGTACGGGGGGCGGTATCCATCGAGGCTTTCTTT	CSVVRGAVSIEAFF	TRBJ1-1	NA	TRBV29-1	NA
TGTGCCAGCAGCGACGACAGGGTAGGTGCGACTGAAGCTTTCTTT	CASSDDRVGATEAFF	TRBJ1-1	TRBD1	TRBV11-2	NA
TGTGCCAGCAGCGAGCAACTAGCGACTAGTTATCAAGAGACCCAGTACTTC	CASSEQLATSYQETQYF	TRBJ2-5	TRBD2	TRBV9	NA
TGTGCAAGTCGCTTAGAGCAGGCAAAGGCCGAAAACATTCAGTACTTC	CASRLEQAKAENIQYF	TRBJ2-4	NA	TRBV12-2	once
TGTGCCAGCAGCCGAGGGGAGTTGGGGACAGATACGCAGTATTTT	CASSRGELGTDTQYF	TRBJ2-3	NA	TRBV5-8	NA
TGTGCCAGCAGCCCCCCGGCCGGAGGGGGCCTTACCTACGAGCAGTACTTC	CASSPPAGGGLTYEQYF	TRBJ2-7	NA	TRBV9	NA
TGCGCCAGCAGCTTGACAGGGACGGCCTACGAGCAGTACTTC	CASSLTGTAYEQYF	TRBJ2-7	NA	TRBV5-1	NA
TGTGCCAGCAGCTTAATGTCGGCAGGGCAACTCGGGGAGCAGTACTTC	CASSLMSAGQLGEQYF	TRBJ2-5	NA	TRBV7-6	once
TGTGCCAGCAGTTCCTCTGGGCCCCTCGGGGGCTACACCTTC	CASSSSGPLGGYTF	TRBJ1-2	NA	TRBV27	NA
TGTGCCAGCAGCTTTCTCAGCTTAGCAACTAATGAAAAACTGTTTTTT	CASSFLSLATNEKLFF	TRBJ1-4	NA	TRBV7-2	NA
TGTGCCAGCAGCCAAGACGAGACGGCCCCCTATGGCTACACCTTC	CASSQDETAPYGYTF	TRBJ1-2	NA	TRBV4-2	NA
TGTGCCACCAGCAGAACCCACCAGGGCCTCACGCCCTCTGGAAACACCATATATTTT	CATSRTHQGLTPSGNTIYF	TRBJ1-3	NA	TRBV15	NA
TGTGCCAGCAGGGGACAGGGGGTTAACGAGCAGTACTTC	CASRGQGVNEQYF	TRBJ2-7	TRBD1	TRBV25-1	NA
TGTGCCAGCAGCTCCCGGGGGAGGGGAAATGAAAAACTGTTTTTT	CASSSRGRGNEKLFF	TRBJ1-4	NA	TRBV11-2	NA
TGTGCCAGCAGGGGACAGATCACTGAAGCTTTCTTT	CASRGQITEAFF	TRBJ1-1	TRBD1	TRBV28	NA
TGTGCCTGGCTCCCGGGACAGCTCAACTATGGCTACACCTTC	CAWLPGQLNYGYTF	TRBJ1-2	TRBD1	TRBV30	NA
TGTGCCAGCGGCAGGAGCTCCTACAATGAGCAGTTCTTC	CASGRSSYNEQFF	TRBJ2-1	NA	TRBV19	NA
TGTGCCAGCAGTTACCGGGGACAGTCCTACGAGCAGTACTTC	CASSYRGQSYEQYF	TRBJ2-7	TRBD1	TRBV6-5	NA
TGCGCCAGCAGCCAGGCAGGGATGAACACTGAAGCTTTCTTT	CASSQAGMNTEAFF	TRBJ1-1	NA	TRBV4-1	NA
TGTGCCAGCAGCGCTTCCGGGACTGAGGTCTACGAGCAGTACTTC	CASSASGTEVYEQYF	TRBJ2-7	NA	TRBV7-2	NA